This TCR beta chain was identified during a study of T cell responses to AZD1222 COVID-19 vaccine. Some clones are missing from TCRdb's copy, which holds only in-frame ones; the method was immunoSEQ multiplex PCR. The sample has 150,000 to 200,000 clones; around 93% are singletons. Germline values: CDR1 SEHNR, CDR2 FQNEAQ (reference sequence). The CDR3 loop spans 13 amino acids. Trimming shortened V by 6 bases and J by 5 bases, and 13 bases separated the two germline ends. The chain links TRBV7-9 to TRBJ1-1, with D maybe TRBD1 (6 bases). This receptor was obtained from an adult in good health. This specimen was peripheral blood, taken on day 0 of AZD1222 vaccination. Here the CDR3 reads CASRHRDSTEAFF. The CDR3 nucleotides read TGTGCCAGCAGACACAGGGATAGTACTGAAGCTTTCTTT.